A selection of T cell receptor beta chains follows, all from one sample in a study of T-cell reconstitution after alpha-beta-depleted transplantation in children. Each CDR3 protein gets one entry after TCRdb re-called the PCR reads with MiXCR. This table has about 230,000 distinct CDR3 sequences, 11% appearing once. The sequences come from PBMCs, collected before TCRalphabeta/CD19-depleted stem cell transplant. The receptors originated from a child under two years old with acute myeloid leukemia, due to receive a stem cell transplant. Each CDR3 is given with its conserved first and last residue. A D gene is named only where the DNA matches it firmly. The size field is filled for only some rows; it gives once, few, many or a size class.

many,TRBJ1-3,TRBV28,-,TGTGCCAGCAGTTTTCTATCGACTGACGGAAACACCATATATTTT,CASSFLSTDGNTIYF
many,TRBJ2-6,TRBV20-1,-,TGCAGTGCCCGGGGGGGGGCCAACGTCCTGACTTTC,CSARGGANVLTF
many,TRBJ2-7,TRBV6-2/TRBV6-3,TRBD2,TGTGCCAGCAGGGGACTAGCGGCGACCTACGAGCAGTACTTC,CASRGLAATYEQYF
-,TRBJ1-4,TRBV29-1,-,TGCAGCGTTGAACGGGCAACTAATGAAAAACTGTTTTTT,CSVERATNEKLFF
-,TRBJ2-2,TRBV7-7,-,TGTGCCAGCAGCTCCGACGGGGGTGGCGGGGAGCTGTTTTTT,CASSSDGGGGELFF
many,TRBJ2-2,TRBV12-3/TRBV12-4,-,TGTGCCAGCAGGACCCCAGACACCGGGGAGCTGTTTTTT,CASRTPDTGELFF
many,TRBJ1-5,TRBV5-1,TRBD1,TGCGCCAGCAGCCCCGGACAGGGCAGTCAGCCCCAGCATTTT,CASSPGQGSQPQHF
many,TRBJ2-5,TRBV5-1,-,TGCGCCAGCAGCTTGTTAACTCAACAAGAGACCCAGTACTTC,CASSLLTQQETQYF
many,TRBJ2-2,TRBV13,TRBD2,TGTGCCAGCAGCCGGTGGGGACTAGCGGCGAACACCGGGGAGCTGTTTTTT,CASSRWGLAANTGELFF
many,TRBJ2-1,TRBV5-1,TRBD1,TGCGCCAGCAGCTTTGACAGGGGGTCGGATGAGCAGTTCTTC,CASSFDRGSDEQFF
many,TRBJ2-3,TRBV5-1,-,TGCGCCAGCCGCCCGGGGGCAGATACGCAGTATTTT,CASRPGADTQYF
many,TRBJ2-3,TRBV28,TRBD1,TGTGCCAGCAGCCTTACAGGGGTGGGCACAGATACGCAGTATTTT,CASSLTGVGTDTQYF
many,TRBJ2-7,TRBV3-1,TRBD2,TGTGCCAGCAGCCAAATCGGGGGGTACGAGCAGTACTTC,CASSQIGGYEQYF
many,TRBJ2-7,TRBV18,-,TGTGCCAGCTCACCTTCACGCTCGACAGACGAGCAGTACTTC,CASSPSRSTDEQYF
-,TRBJ2-7,TRBV27,-,TGTGCCAGCAGCGGACAGCCGTTCTCCTACGAGCGGTACTTC,CASSGQPFSYERYF
many,TRBJ2-1,TRBV11-2,TRBD2,TGTGCCAGCAGCATCCGACTAGCAGGCAATGAGCAGTTCTTC,CASSIRLAGNEQFF
many,TRBJ2-1,TRBV15,-,TGTGCCACCAGCAGGGACCTCCCAGGGGGGGGTCCCCATGAGCAGTTCTTC,CATSRDLPGGGPHEQFF
-,TRBJ2-3,TRBV23-1,TRBD2,TGCGCCAGCTGCCTTGACACTAGCGGGGGCCCAACAGATACGCAGTATTTT,CASCLDTSGGPTDTQYF
many,TRBJ2-3,TRBV19,TRBD2,TGTGCCAGTAGTATAGAGAGGAGCGGGAGGCCCGAGTGCGATACGCAGTATTTT,CASSIERSGRPECDTQYF
many,TRBJ2-2,TRBV12-3/TRBV12-4,-,TGTGCCAGCAGTTTGGGGACCAGGTTCACCGGGGAGCTGTTTTTT,CASSLGTRFTGELFF
few,TRBJ2-3,TRBV5-4,-,TGTGCCAGCAGCTTGGACCAGCGGAGCACAGATACGCAGTATTTT,CASSLDQRSTDTQYF
many,TRBJ2-3,TRBV11-2,TRBD2,TGTGCCAGCAGCTTACGTTGGGTAGCGGGAGGGAGAAGGGATACGCAGTATTTT,CASSLRWVAGGRRDTQYF
-,TRBJ2-1,TRBV5-1,-,TGCGCCAGCAGCTTGGTGGGGGTTTTGCAGAGCTCCTACAATGAGCAGTTCTTC,CASSLVGVLQSSYNEQFF
many,TRBJ1-5,TRBV7-8,-,TGTGCCAGCAGCCCGAGGGATAATAGCAATCAGCCCCAGCATTTT,CASSPRDNSNQPQHF
many,TRBJ2-3,TRBV20-1,TRBD1,TGCAGTGCTGGACAGGGGGTCCCAGATACGCAGTATTTT,CSAGQGVPDTQYF
many,TRBJ2-1,TRBV4-1,-,TGCGCCAGCAGCCAAGAATCAATCGTCAATGAGCAGTTCTTC,CASSQESIVNEQFF
many,TRBJ2-3,TRBV5-1,-,TGCGCCAGCAGCTTGGTTGCGTCGGCGATTAGCACAGATACGCAGTATTTT,CASSLVASAISTDTQYF
-,TRBJ2-2,TRBV10-3,-,TGTGCCATCAGTGAACAGACAGGAACCCCCGGGGAGCTGTTTTTT,CAISEQTGTPGELFF
many,TRBJ2-1,TRBV28,-,TGTGCCAGCAGCTCCCCGAGTCCAGGAGACCCGGTGAATGAGCAGTTCTTC,CASSSPSPGDPVNEQFF
many,TRBJ2-2,TRBV5-5,TRBD2,TGTGCCAGCAGCTCGGCGGGGGATGTGGGCGGGGAGCTGTTTTTT,CASSSAGDVGGELFF
many,TRBJ1-6,TRBV11-2,-,TGTGCCAGCAGCTTAAATTCACCCCTCCACTTT,CASSLNSPLHF
many,TRBJ1-6,TRBV7-2,-,TGTGCCAGCAGCTTGGCCGGACGGGGCCTCTCACCCCTCCACTTT,CASSLAGRGLSPLHF
many,TRBJ2-3,TRBV5-1,-,TGCGCCAGCAATTGGGGCGATACGCAGTATTTT,CASNWGDTQYF
many,TRBJ2-1,TRBV12-3/TRBV12-4,TRBD2,TGTGCCAGCAGGGAAGGCGGGAGCTCTGAGCAGTTCTTC,CASREGGSSEQFF
many,TRBJ2-6,TRBV7-3,-,TGTGCCAGCAGCTTAGATTTCTCTGGGGCCAACGTCCTGACTTTC,CASSLDFSGANVLTF
many,TRBJ1-2,TRBV12-3/TRBV12-4,TRBD1,TGTGCCAGCAGAAGGACAGGGTCACATGGCTACACCTTC,CASRRTGSHGYTF
many,TRBJ1-4,TRBV25-1,-,TGTGCCAGCAGTGAACGGGGTACATATGGTGAAAAACTGTTTTTT,CASSERGTYGEKLFF
many,TRBJ1-4,TRBV5-1,-,TGCGCCAGCAGCTTGGAGGGTTGGGGGGAAAAACTGTTTTTT,CASSLEGWGEKLFF
many,TRBJ2-5,TRBV5-1,TRBD2,TGCGCCAGCAGCTTGGGGGGGACTAGACCAGAGACCCAGTACTTC,CASSLGGTRPETQYF
many,TRBJ2-2,TRBV5-1,TRBD1,TGCGCCAGCAGCTTGGCTGACAGGGCGGACACCGGGGAGCTGTTTTTT,CASSLADRADTGELFF
many,TRBJ2-2,TRBV12-3/TRBV12-4,TRBD1,TGTGCCACCCCGTCGACAGGGGGCGCGAACACCGGGGAGCTGTTTTTT,CATPSTGGANTGELFF
few,TRBJ1-2,TRBV5-1,TRBD1,TGCGCCAGCAGCTCCACCGGGACAGAAACTGGCTACACCTTC,CASSSTGTETGYTF
many,TRBJ2-1,TRBV20-1,TRBD2,TGCAGTGCATCCCGGGGGGGGTCCTACAATGAGCAGTTCTTC,CSASRGGSYNEQFF
-,TRBJ2-1,TRBV5-5,TRBD2,TGTGCCAGCAGCCCGGGGGGAGACACCTACAATGAGCAGTTCTTC,CASSPGGDTYNEQFF
many,TRBJ2-2,TRBV29-1,-,TGCAGCGTTGGATCAAGTAGGCCCGGGGAGCTGTTTTTT,CSVGSSRPGELFF
many,TRBJ1-5,TRBV28,TRBD1,TGTGCCAGCAGGCGGACAGGGGCCGTCAATCAGCCCCAGCATTTT,CASRRTGAVNQPQHF
many,TRBJ1-5,TRBV20-1,-,TGCAGTGCTAGAGATGGGGGGGGCCAGCCCCAGCATTTT,CSARDGGGQPQHF
many,TRBJ2-7,TRBV7-9,-,TGTGCCAGCAGCTTCGCCTTCTCCTACGAGCAGTACTTC,CASSFAFSYEQYF
many,TRBJ2-5,TRBV6-1,TRBD1,TGTGCCAGCAGTGGGACAGGGCTAGAGACCCAGTACTTC,CASSGTGLETQYF
many,TRBJ1-3,TRBV4-2,-,TGTGCCAGCAGCCCCCAGGGGTCTGGAAACACCATATATTTT,CASSPQGSGNTIYF
few,TRBJ2-4,TRBV5-1,-,TGCGCCAGCAGCCCGGACAGCGGAAAAAACATTCAGTACTTC,CASSPDSGKNIQYF
-,TRBJ1-4,TRBV4-1,TRBD1,TGCGCCAGCAGCCATTTACAGGGGGATCTAAAACTGTTTTTT,CASSHLQGDLKLFF
many,TRBJ2-3,TRBV9,TRBD2,TGTGCCAGCAGCGTAGAACTAGCGGGAGATACGCAGTATTTT,CASSVELAGDTQYF
many,TRBJ2-7,TRBV25-1,-,TGTGCCAGCAGACCTAGGACGGGTACCTACGAGCAGTACTTC,CASRPRTGTYEQYF
few,TRBJ1-4,TRBV20-1,TRBD1,TGCAGTGCTGGACGACAGGGCGTCCAGATTCTGTTTTTT,CSAGRQGVQILFF
many,TRBJ2-7,TRBV12-3/TRBV12-4,TRBD2,TGTGCCAGCAGACGACTAGCGGGAGGGTACGAGCAGTACTTC,CASRRLAGGYEQYF
few,TRBJ2-6,TRBV29-1,-,TGCAGCGTTTCCAGGGATGGGGCTGGGGCCAACGTCCTGACTTTC,CSVSRDGAGANVLTF